Presented here are 22 T cell receptor beta chains from one specimen sequenced in a study of vaccination and CD4 T cells after COVID-19. Their antigen targets remain unknown. The Oncomine TCR Beta short-read assay generated sequence data from the DNA of cultured CD4+ T cells. TCRdb called the PCR reads again in MiXCR, with one record for every CDR3 protein. The sample holds more than 20,000 distinct CDR3 sequences; about 30% are singletons and the top ten take about 10%. This sample's time point: late sampling 161 to 241 days after vaccination in a few convalescent patients. Specified treatment: approximately 9-day PBMC culture with coronavirus spike peptide pools or control peptides (ViraFEST assay). Sequencing used CD4+ T cells from blood, cultured in vitro, obtained about 7 months after SARS-CoV-2 vaccination. The source of these receptors is a human donor who had recovered from COVID-19.

There are a few counts of this clonotype. V gene TRBV2 combines with J gene TRBJ1-5; no firm D call. This CDR3 region has 14 residues. V lost 4 bases to trimming and J lost 2 bases, with 9 bases between them. Per the germline V gene, CDR1 is SNHLY and CDR2 is FYNNEI. The CDR3 DNA sequence: TGTGCCAGCAGTGTAGACGGGCGCAATCAGCCCCAGCATTTT. It is translated as CASSVDGRNQPQHF.

This clonotype showed up just a few times. The chain carries TRBV10-3 and TRBJ1-2; TRBD1 matches 7 bases. The CDR3 has 14 residues. Germline V gene data show CDR1 as ENHRY and CDR2 as SYGVKD. V dropped 6 bases and J dropped 8; count of bases not matched to a gene: 12. The CDR3 region has the DNA TGTGCCATCAGCATGGGACAGAACGCGAACGGCTACACCTTC. Protein product: CAISMGQNANGYTF.

The J gene is TRBJ2-7, the V gene TRBV20-1; TRBD2 aligns across 11 bases. V lost 5 bases to trimming and J lost 2 bases; unmatched junction nucleotides: 8. This CDR3 comprises 15 residues. CDR1 is DFQATT and CDR2 is SNEGSKA in the germline V gene (reference sequence). The CDR3 bases are TGCAGTGCTCCGCGGGCGACTAGCGGGACCTACGAGCAGTACTTC. Translated, it gives CSAPRATSGTYEQYF.

This clonotype is categorized as large (0.1 to 1%). The V gene is TRBV6-5, the J gene TRBJ2-3, with D unresolved. From germline, CDR1 is MNHEY and CDR2 SVGAGI. V was clipped by 4 bases and J by 1 base, with 6 bases between them. The CDR3 sequence is 13 residues long. The CDR3 sequence: CASSSDGTDTQYF. In nucleotides, the CDR3 is TGTGCCAGCAGTTCCGACGGCACAGATACGCAGTATTTT.

The chain carries TRBV7-2 and TRBJ2-3, with 8 bases fitting TRBD2. J gave up 2 bases and V 3 bases, and 7 bases lay outside the gene matches. Germline CDR1 and CDR2: SGHTA and FQGNSA. The CDR3 extends over 16 amino acids. The CDR3 nucleotides read TGTGCCAGCAGCTTGGCCCGCGGGAGGATCACAGATACGCAGTATTTT. Translated: CASSLARGRITDTQYF.

The J gene is TRBJ1-5, the V gene TRBV23-1; D gene ambiguous. TRBV23-1 belongs to the ORF category, with a function that is uncertain. CDR3 size: 15 residues. Trimming left V 0 bases short and J 2 bases short, with 8 bases between. Here the CDR3 reads CASSQSAGGNQPQHF. The CDR3 DNA reads as TGCGCCAGCAGTCAATCGGCAGGTGGCAATCAGCCCCAGCATTTT.

The chain links TRBV24-1 to TRBJ2-3; 9 positions match TRBD1. The length of the CDR3 is 15 residues. The germline CDR1 and CDR2 sequences are KGHDR and SFDVKD. V dropped 3 bases and J dropped 5; count of bases not matched to a gene: 5. DNA of the CDR3: TGTGCCACCAGTGATATCGGACAGGGGATAGATACGCAGTATTTT. Translating gives CATSDIGQGIDTQYF.

V gene TRBV20-1 combines with J gene TRBJ1-2; the D gene is possibly TRBD1 (5 bases). CDR1 and CDR2 (germline): DFQATT, SNEGSKA (reference sequence). The CDR3 is 12 amino acids. The V end was cut by 6 bases, the J end by 4 bases, with 12 bases between. The CDR3 spells CSAGPVVYGYTF. In DNA form, the CDR3 reads TGCAGTGCGGGGCCGGTCGTCTATGGCTACACCTTC.

Note on this clonotype: A junction boundary mismatches the germline segment, possibly from a read error. The J gene is TRBJ2-5, the V gene TRBV6-1; 10 nucleotides match TRBD2. Per the germline V gene, CDR1 is MNHNS and CDR2 is SASEGT. This CDR3 has 15 amino acids. CDR3 sequence reads: CTSHNSGGAEETQYF. CDR3 nucleotides: TGTACCAGCCATAACAGCGGGGGGGCGGAGGAGACCCAGTACTTC.

Relative to its sample, this clonotype is medium-sized (0.01 to 0.1%). A read error may account for a junction end that differs from germline. The chain carries TRBV7-7 and TRBJ2-3; D is undetermined. The CDR3 runs to 11 residues. Germline CDR1 is SSHAT and CDR2 is FNYEAQ (reference sequence). CDR3: CASSSPDTQYF. The DNA for the CDR3 is TGTGCTAGCAGCTCCCCCGATACGCAGTATTTT.

The chain couples TRBV18 to TRBJ2-3; tentatively, D is TRBD1 or TRBD2 (5 bases each). Looked up from germline, CDR1 is KGHSH and CDR2 is LQKENI. V lost 0 bases to trimming and J lost 3 bases, with 19 bases between them. The CDR3 extends over 18 amino acids. CDR3 sequence reads: CASSPPVFSGPKTDTQYF. CDR3 DNA sequence: TGTGCCAGCTCACCACCGGTCTTCTCGGGACCAAAAACAGATACGCAGTATTTT.

In its sample, this clonotype ranks as medium-sized. The chain joins TRBV7-8 to TRBJ2-5; no reliable D call. V shed 1 base and J shed 7 bases, with 13 bases lying between them. Looked up from germline, CDR1 is SGHVS and CDR2 is FQNEAQ. This CDR3 is 14 amino acids long. The CDR3 nucleotides read TGTGCCAGCAGCTTAGTCGGCAGCTCGGGGACCCAGTACTTC. This codes for CASSLVGSSGTQYF.

This clonotype was counted between two and nine times. CDR3 nucleotide sequence: TGTGCCAGCAGTTACGGGCACTCCGGGGCCAACGTCCTGACTTTC. This sequence encodes CASSYGHSGANVLTF. The chain is built from TRBV6-5 and TRBJ2-6; D remains ambiguous. V dropped 2 bases and J dropped 4 bases, with 9 bases sitting between them. The germline gives CDR1 MNHEY, CDR2 SVGAGI. The CDR3 is made up of 15 amino acids.

This clonotype was seen only once. This chain links TRBV7-9 with TRBJ2-7; D is perhaps TRBD1 (6 bases). CDR3 length equals 14 residues. The V and J ends lost 8 bases and 0 bases respectively, with 14 bases between them. CDR1 and CDR2 (germline): SEHNR, FQNEAQ (reference sequence). The CDR3 loop is CASAGAQSSYEQYF. Here the CDR3 DNA reads TGTGCCAGCGCAGGGGCTCAGAGCTCCTACGAGCAGTACTTC.

This chain links TRBV6-2 or TRBV6-3 with TRBJ1-2; D possibly corresponds to TRBD1 (6 bases). Germline CDR1 reads MNHEY; CDR2 reads SVGEGT. V dropped 8 bases and J dropped 6 bases, with 19 bases sitting between them. The length of the CDR3 is 14 residues. CDR3 sequence: CASYRKGTLNGYTF. CDR3 DNA: TGTGCCAGCTACCGGAAAGGGACATTGAATGGCTACACCTTC.

This clonotype was observed at least ten times. The V call is TRBV7-6, the J call TRBJ1-6; TRBD1 aligns across 8 bases. This CDR3 comprises 15 residues. V shed 0 bases and J 9 bases; nucleotides not matched to a gene: 4. Germline V gene lookup returns CDR1 SGHVS and CDR2 FNYEAQ. The CDR3 reads CASSLAGRGRSPLHF. CDR3 sequence (DNA): TGTGCCAGCAGCTTAGCGGGCAGGGGGCGTTCACCCCTCCACTTT.

This chain connects TRBV20-1 to TRBJ2-1, with 7 nucleotides matching TRBD2. Trimming took 2 bases from V and 0 from J; bases not matched to a gene: 10. The germline CDR1 and CDR2 sequences are DFQATT and SNEGSKA (reference sequence). The CDR3 loop spans 17 amino acids. CDR3 sequence (DNA): TGCAGTGCTAGAAGGGACGGCGGGAGTGGCTCCTACAATGAGCAGTTCTTC. It specifies CSARRDGGSGSYNEQFF.

This chain joins TRBV10-2 and TRBJ2-5; D not resolved. The CDR3 sequence is 13 residues long. Trimming took 8 bases from V and 5 from J, leaving 15 bases between them. Germline V gene sequence: CDR1 WSHSY, CDR2 SAAADI. CDR3 residues: CASGLSTWETQYF. The CDR3 DNA follows: TGCGCCAGCGGTCTTAGTACCTGGGAGACCCAGTACTTC.

The V and J genes are TRBV7-3 and TRBJ2-2; D is unclear. CDR3 length equals 12 residues. With 7 bases removed from V and 1 base from J, the gap between germline ends came to 4 bases. Germline V CDR1 and CDR2: SGHTA, FQGTGA. The CDR3 here is CASMGNTGELFF. CDR3 bases: TGTGCCAGCATGGGGAACACCGGGGAGCTGTTTTTT.

This clonotype has just a few counts. The chain uses TRBV6-5 and TRBJ1-1, with D maybe TRBD1 (6 bases). The germline V gene has CDR1 MNHEY and CDR2 SVGAGI. Trimming shortened V by 3 bases and J by 2 bases, and 13 bases separated the two germline ends. CDR3 length: 15 residues. The CDR3 bases are TGTGCCAGCAGTTATCAGCAACAGGGAAACACTGAAGCTTTCTTT. Amino acids: CASSYQQQGNTEAFF.

The sample holds a few counts of this clonotype. This chain joins TRBV6-5 and TRBJ1-2; perhaps TRBD1 as D (5 bases). The germline V and J ends were trimmed by 4 bases and 1 base, with 7 bases remaining between them. The CDR3 runs 13 residues. Germline CDR1 and CDR2: MNHEY and SVGAGI. The CDR3 loop reads CASSLDINYGYTF. The CDR3 coding sequence is TGTGCCAGCAGTTTGGACATTAACTATGGCTACACCTTC.

This clonotype was observed a handful of times. The rearrangement links TRBV7-2 to TRBJ2-5, with 13 bases aligning to TRBD2. The CDR3 sequence is 18 residues long. The V gene's germline CDR1 is SGHTA and CDR2 FQGNSA. J lost 5 bases, V lost 2 bases, and 11 bases had no gene match. The CDR3: CASSLTPTSGGARETQYF. The CDR3 region has the DNA TGTGCCAGCAGCTTAACCCCTACTAGCGGGGGGGCCAGGGAGACCCAGTACTTC.